What follows is one T cell receptor (beta chain) and its context. This sample stems from a study of T cell changes during pregnancy in multiple sclerosis. V shed 5 bases, J shed 8 bases, and the junction held 6 bases outside the gene matches. The length of the CDR3 is 13 residues. From germline, CDR1 is LNHDA and CDR2 SQIVND (reference sequence). The data were produced by immunoSEQ multiplex PCR, yet TCRdb's version contains in-frame clones alone and is incomplete. Of tens of thousands of clones listed, approximately 91% were seen once; the top ten hold around 6.8%. The sequencing used CD8+ T cells from peripheral blood mononuclear cells, collected after pregnancy. The chain employs TRBV19 and TRBJ2-1; TRBD1 matches 7 bases. This receptor was identified in a female donor with multiple sclerosis, enrolled in a pregnancy study. The CDR3 is CASSLYQGDEQFF. In DNA form, the CDR3 reads TGTGCCAGTAGTCTATATCAGGGGGATGAGCAGTTCTTC.